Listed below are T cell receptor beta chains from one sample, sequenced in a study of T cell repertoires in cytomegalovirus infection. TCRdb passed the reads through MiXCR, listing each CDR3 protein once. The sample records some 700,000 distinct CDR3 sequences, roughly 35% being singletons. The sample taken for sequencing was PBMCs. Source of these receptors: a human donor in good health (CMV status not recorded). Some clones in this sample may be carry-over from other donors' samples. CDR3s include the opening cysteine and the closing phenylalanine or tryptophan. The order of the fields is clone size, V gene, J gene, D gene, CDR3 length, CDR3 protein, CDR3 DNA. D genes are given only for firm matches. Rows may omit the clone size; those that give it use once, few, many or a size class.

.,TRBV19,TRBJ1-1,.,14,CASSIFSETIEAFF,TGTGCCAGTAGTATTTTCTCGGAGACGATAGAAGCTTTCTTT
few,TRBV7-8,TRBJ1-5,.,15,CASSLAVGENQPQHF,TGTGCCAGCAGCTTAGCCGTAGGTGAAAATCAGCCCCAGCATTTT
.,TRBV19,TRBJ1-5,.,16,CASSIVPGTVNQPQHF,TGTGCCAGTAGTATAGTACCCGGGACGGTCAATCAGCCCCAGCATTTT
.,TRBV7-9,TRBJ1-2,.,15,CASSPGQSAGYGYTF,TGTGCCAGCAGCCCAGGACAGTCGGCGGGCTATGGCTACACCTTC
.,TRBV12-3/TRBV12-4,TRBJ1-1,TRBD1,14,CASSLWTGGGEAFF,TGTGCCAGCAGTCTCTGGACAGGGGGCGGTGAAGCTTTCTTT
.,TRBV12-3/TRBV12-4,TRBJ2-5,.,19,CASSLAPSIVTSGQETQYF,TGTGCCAGCAGTTTAGCGCCGAGTATAGTGACGAGTGGGCAAGAGACCCAGTACTTC
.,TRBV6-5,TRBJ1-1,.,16,CASKNREWGMNTEAFF,TGTGCCAGCAAAAACAGGGAATGGGGGATGAACACTGAAGCTTTCTTT
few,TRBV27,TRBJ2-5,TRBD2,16,CASSQTLAGVGETQYF,TGTGCCAGCAGTCAGACCCTAGCGGGGGTTGGGGAGACCCAGTACTTC
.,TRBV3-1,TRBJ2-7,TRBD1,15,CASSQVETGFFEQYF,TGTGCCAGCAGCCAAGTGGAGACAGGGTTTTTCGAGCAGTACTTC
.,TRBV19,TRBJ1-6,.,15,CASNTDSSYNSPLHF,TGTGCCTCCAACACCGACAGCTCCTATAATTCACCCCTCCACTTT
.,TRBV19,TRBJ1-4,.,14,CASSEDWTNEKLFF,TGTGCCAGTAGTGAAGACTGGACTAATGAAAAACTGTTTTTT
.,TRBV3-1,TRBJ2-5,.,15,CASSQDVGGLETQYF,TGTGCCAGCAGCCAAGACGTTGGAGGGCTGGAGACCCAGTACTTC
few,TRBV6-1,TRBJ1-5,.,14,CASRDAASNQPQHF,TGTGCCAGCAGGGACGCCGCTAGCAATCAGCCCCAGCATTTT
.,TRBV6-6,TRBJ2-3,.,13,CASSYTGSDTQYF,TGTGCCAGCAGTTATACAGGTTCCGATACGCAGTATTTT
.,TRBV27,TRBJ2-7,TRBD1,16,CASSQTTGALSYEQYF,TGTGCCAGCAGCCAAACAACAGGGGCCCTATCCTACGAGCAGTACTTC
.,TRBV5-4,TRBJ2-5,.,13,CASSLITEETQYF,TGTGCCAGCAGCTTGATTACAGAAGAGACCCAGTACTTC
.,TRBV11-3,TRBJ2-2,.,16,CASSPVGGQLTGELFF,TGTGCCAGCAGCCCAGTCGGGGGGCAACTCACCGGGGAGCTGTTTTTT
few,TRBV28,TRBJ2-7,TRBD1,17,CASSLNPRTGLLDEQYF,TGTGCCAGCAGTTTAAACCCCCGGACAGGCCTATTGGACGAGCAGTACTTC
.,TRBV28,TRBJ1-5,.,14,CASSSNRANEPQHF,TGTGCCAGCAGCTCTAACAGGGCAAATGAGCCCCAGCATTTT
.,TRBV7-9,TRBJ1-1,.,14,CASSLAGWVGGAFF,TGTGCCAGCAGCTTAGCGGGGTGGGTCGGAGGAGCTTTCTTT
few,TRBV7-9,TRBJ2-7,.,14,CASSLLGGGNEQYF,TGTGCCAGCAGCCTACTAGGAGGGGGCAACGAGCAGTACTTC
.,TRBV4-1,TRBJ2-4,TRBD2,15,CASSQDGTTENIQYF,TGCGCCAGCAGCCAAGATGGGACTACGGAAAACATTCAGTACTTC
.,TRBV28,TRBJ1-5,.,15,CASRVEFVSNQPQHF,TGTGCCAGCAGAGTGGAGTTTGTAAGCAATCAGCCCCAGCATTTT
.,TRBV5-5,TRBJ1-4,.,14,CASSFGVAEEKLFF,TGTGCCAGCAGCTTTGGGGTTGCGGAAGAAAAACTGTTTTTT
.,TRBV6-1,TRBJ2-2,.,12,CASYTPRGELFF,TGTGCCAGCTACACACCCAGGGGGGAGCTGTTTTTT
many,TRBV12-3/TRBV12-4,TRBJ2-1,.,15,CASRIGMSSYNEQFF,TGTGCCAGCCGAATCGGCATGAGCTCCTACAATGAGCAGTTCTTC
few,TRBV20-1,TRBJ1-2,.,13,CSARVFGGGGYTF,TGCAGTGCTAGAGTCTTCGGGGGGGGGGGCTACACCTTC
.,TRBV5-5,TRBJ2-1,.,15,CASSLMLTPYNEQFF,TGTGCCAGCAGCTTGATGCTAACCCCCTACAATGAGCAGTTCTTC